The rows below give T cell receptor beta chains drawn from one sample of a study of cytomegalovirus exposure and HLA in healthy donors. The method was immunoSEQ multiplex PCR; TCRdb's version includes in-frame clones alone and lacks a portion of them. Here the sample spans 170,000 or so clones, roughly 84% being singletons. Sequenced sample: PBMCs. The receptors here all came from a man aged 50 to 59 in good health and CMV-seropositive. Each CDR3 is given with its conserved first and last residue.

J gene	V gene	CDR3 protein
TRBJ1-3	TRBV9	CASSTRQGFSGNTIYF
TRBJ1-1	TRBV7-8	CASSLRTGRPYTEAFF
TRBJ2-1	TRBV2	CASGGTRAYNEQFF
TRBJ2-5	TRBV5-1	CASSKAGTGETQYF
TRBJ2-1	TRBV2	CASKAVVSSNEQFF
TRBJ2-1	TRBV9	CASSVSEREQFF
TRBJ2-2	TRBV4-1	CASRWRGGGAGELFF
TRBJ2-7	TRBV5-6	CASSRRGYEQYF
TRBJ2-2	TRBV7-3	CASSAKGQGYGELFF
TRBJ1-1	TRBV19	CASSIQGLTAFF
TRBJ1-6	TRBV6-1	CASSENRGSNNSPLHF
TRBJ2-3	TRBV30	CAWMPPPRGAGGPNTQYF
TRBJ1-5	TRBV25-1	CASSMGVLGPQHF
TRBJ2-2	TRBV6-1	CASSDTRRNTGELFF
TRBJ1-1	TRBV4-1	CASSQIKNTEAFF
TRBJ2-3	TRBV7-3	CASSPDRPPDTQYF
TRBJ2-7	TRBV13	CASAKSGGALSYEQYF
TRBJ1-2	TRBV9	CASSGTGLSSYGYTF
TRBJ1-1	TRBV19	CASSRDNMNTEAFF
TRBJ2-1	TRBV7-8	CASSRGAGDNEQFF
TRBJ2-7	TRBV7-9	CASSLGTAYEQYF
TRBJ2-3	TRBV12-5	CASAQRLAASTDTQYF
TRBJ1-1	TRBV19	CASSRGRKNTEAFF
TRBJ2-3	TRBV19	CASSSLAGLPGIYF
TRBJ2-1	TRBV6-4	CASSPGTGSYNEQFF
TRBJ2-2	TRBV5-1	CASSPPGTGTGELFF
TRBJ2-6	TRBV6-1	CGGGRNSGANVLTF